Listed below are T cell receptor beta chains from one sample, sequenced in a study of cytotoxic CD8 clonotypes in ibrutinib-treated CLL. The data were produced by immunoSEQ multiplex PCR, yet TCRdb's version contains in-frame clones alone and is incomplete. This table has tens of thousands of clones, around 75% appearing once. The source material was PBMCs, sampled before ibrutinib treatment. These receptors originate from a human donor with chronic lymphocytic leukemia. The CDR3 runs from the conserved cysteine through the conserved F or W. A D gene is named only where the DNA matches it firmly. Size is stated for part of the rows, as once, few or many counts, or as a class when the clone is expanded.

>TRBV11-2|TRBD2|TRBJ2-1|.
CASRGTSGGGYNEQFF
TGTGCCAGCCGAGGGACTAGCGGGGGGGGTTACAATGAGCAGTTCTTC
>TRBV10-1|.|TRBJ1-1|.
CASMREQSDTEAFF
TGCGCCAGCATGAGGGAGCAATCGGACACTGAAGCTTTCTTT
>TRBV4-2|.|TRBJ2-7|.
CASSSSSYEQYF
TGTGCCAGCAGCTCAAGCTCCTACGAGCAGTACTTC
>TRBV28|.|TRBJ2-5|once
CASSFSPRRAAFGETQYF
TGTGCCAGCAGTTTTTCCCCCCGGCGGGCGGCTTTCGGGGAGACCCAGTACTTC
>TRBV2|TRBD1|TRBJ1-6|.
CASTPRQGNSPLHF
TGTGCCAGCACCCCTAGACAGGGTAATTCACCCCTCCACTTT
>TRBV19|.|TRBJ2-2|.
CASSPGRNTGELFF
TGTGCCAGTTCGCCGGGGCGAAACACCGGGGAGCTGTTTTTT
>TRBV5-6|.|TRBJ1-3|.
CASSLGGSGNTIYF
TGTGCCAGCAGCTTGGGAGGCTCTGGAAACACCATATATTTT
>TRBV18|.|TRBJ1-1|.
CASSPVGRGGEAFF
TGTGCCAGCTCACCCGTGGGGCGGGGTGGTGAAGCTTTCTTT
>TRBV7-2|.|TRBJ1-1|.
CASSLGVAGGDTEAFF
TGTGCCAGCAGCTTAGGAGTCGCTGGGGGGGACACTGAAGCTTTCTTT
>TRBV4-3|TRBD1|TRBJ1-4|few
CASSQGQGVGNEKLFF
TGCGCCAGCAGCCAAGGGCAGGGGGTCGGTAATGAAAAACTGTTTTTT
>TRBV6-5|.|TRBJ1-5|few
CASSYSAGVQPQHF
TGTGCCAGCAGTTACTCAGCCGGGGTCCAGCCCCAGCATTTT
>TRBV7-9|.|TRBJ2-3|few
CASRPRDTDTQYF
TGTGCCAGCAGACCCCGGGACACAGATACGCAGTATTTT
>TRBV13|.|TRBJ2-7|.
CASSSRGPYEQYF
TGTGCCAGCAGCTCCCGGGGGCCCTACGAGCAGTACTTC
>TRBV27|TRBD2|TRBJ2-7|.
CASSLPGLAGVEDEQYF
TGTGCCAGCAGTTTACCGGGACTAGCGGGAGTGGAGGACGAGCAGTACTTC
>TRBV9|TRBD1|TRBJ1-2|.
CASSAPHGTGANYGYTF
TGTGCCAGCAGCGCCCCCCACGGGACAGGGGCTAACTATGGCTACACCTTC
>TRBV11-2|.|TRBJ1-1|.
CASSLGYSTEAFF
TGTGCCAGCAGCTTGGGGTACAGCACTGAAGCTTTCTTT
>TRBV18|TRBD2|TRBJ2-1|once
CASSWIAGGPNEQFF
TGTGCCAGCTCTTGGATAGCGGGAGGCCCCAATGAGCAGTTCTTC
>TRBV9|.|TRBJ1-1|.
CASSVQSGFTEAFF
TGTGCCAGCAGCGTACAGTCGGGGTTCACTGAAGCTTTCTTT
>TRBV7-9|.|TRBJ1-4|once
CASSWSTGTNEKLFF
TGTGCCAGCAGCTGGTCGACAGGAACTAATGAAAAACTGTTTTTT
>TRBV7-9|TRBD1|TRBJ2-2|.
CASHRGTGEYGELFF
TGTGCCAGCCACCGCGGGACAGGGGAATACGGGGAGCTGTTTTTT
>TRBV6-1|.|TRBJ1-2|few
CASAVFVGYTF
TGTGCCAGCGCCGTATTTGTTGGCTACACCTTC
>TRBV19|.|TRBJ1-2|.
CASSMPLGVGGYTF
TGTGCCAGTAGTATGCCCCTGGGGGTGGGCGGCTACACCTTC
>TRBV30|.|TRBJ1-2|.
CAWSGKWGSYGYTF
TGTGCCTGGAGCGGTAAATGGGGGAGCTATGGCTACACCTTC
>TRBV6-5|TRBD1|TRBJ1-2|.
CASSYTDRGSYGYTF
TGTGCCAGCAGTTACACGGACAGGGGATCCTATGGCTACACCTTC
>TRBV19|.|TRBJ2-7|.
CASWDGNYEQYF
TGTGCCAGTTGGGACGGGAACTACGAGCAGTACTTC
>TRBV11-2|.|TRBJ1-2|large
CASSLSGTNYGYTF
TGTGCCAGCAGCTTGTCGGGAACTAACTATGGCTACACCTTC
>TRBV29-1|TRBD1|TRBJ1-2|.
CSVDPGGYYGYTF
TGCAGCGTTGACCCAGGGGGCTACTATGGCTACACCTTC
>TRBV30|.|TRBJ1-5|few
CAWSTPPGRFQHF
TGTGCCTGGAGTACCCCTCCGGGCAGATTCCAGCATTTT
>TRBV5-1|.|TRBJ1-2|few
CASSLLQGASVGYTF
TGCGCCAGCAGCTTACTACAGGGTGCAAGCGTAGGCTACACCTTC
>TRBV7-2|.|TRBJ2-3|.
CASAPGPDTQYF
TGTGCCAGCGCCCCCGGTCCAGATACGCAGTATTTT
>TRBV7-3|TRBD1|TRBJ1-5|.
CASSITDRGDSNQPQHF
TGTGCCAGCAGCATCACGGACAGGGGGGATAGCAATCAGCCCCAGCATTTT
>TRBV7-9|.|TRBJ1-1|few
CASSSDSGWAFF
TGTGCCAGCAGCTCCGATTCAGGGTGGGCTTTCTTT
>TRBV5-1|.|TRBJ1-6|few
CASRPDWARTGSPLHF
TGCGCCAGCAGGCCAGACTGGGCTAGAACGGGGTCACCCCTCCACTTT
>TRBV2|TRBD2|TRBJ2-3|few
CASNVPSGGAYTQYF
TGTGCCAGCAACGTCCCCAGCGGGGGGGCATATACGCAGTATTTT
>TRBV19|TRBD2|TRBJ2-2|.
CASSWTSGRGRELFF
TGTGCCAGTAGTTGGACTAGCGGGAGGGGCAGGGAGCTGTTTTTT
>TRBV6-5|.|TRBJ1-5|.
CASSRTTPGAQHF
TGTGCCAGCAGTCGGACCACTCCTGGGGCCCAGCATTTT
>TRBV7-9|TRBD1|TRBJ1-2|few
CASSPGQGNYGYTF
TGTGCCAGCAGCCCCGGACAGGGGAACTATGGCTACACCTTC
>TRBV18|.|TRBJ1-2|.
CASSPRELHGYTF
TGTGCCAGCTCACCCAGAGAACTCCATGGCTACACCTTC
>TRBV19|.|TRBJ1-1|.
CASSTRTAFLMNTEAFF
TGTGCCAGTAGTACCCGGACAGCCTTTCTCATGAACACTGAAGCTTTCTTT
>TRBV5-1|.|TRBJ2-3|.
CASSLGSPQGTDTQYF
TGCGCCAGCAGCTTGGGAAGTCCTCAGGGCACAGATACGCAGTATTTT
>TRBV6-5|TRBD1|TRBJ1-2|.
CASRSATGKDYGYTF
TGTGCCAGCAGGTCCGCGACAGGGAAGGACTATGGCTACACCTTC
>TRBV6-5|.|TRBJ1-2|once
CASSKGEYGYTF
TGTGCCAGCAGTAAAGGGGAGTATGGCTACACCTTC